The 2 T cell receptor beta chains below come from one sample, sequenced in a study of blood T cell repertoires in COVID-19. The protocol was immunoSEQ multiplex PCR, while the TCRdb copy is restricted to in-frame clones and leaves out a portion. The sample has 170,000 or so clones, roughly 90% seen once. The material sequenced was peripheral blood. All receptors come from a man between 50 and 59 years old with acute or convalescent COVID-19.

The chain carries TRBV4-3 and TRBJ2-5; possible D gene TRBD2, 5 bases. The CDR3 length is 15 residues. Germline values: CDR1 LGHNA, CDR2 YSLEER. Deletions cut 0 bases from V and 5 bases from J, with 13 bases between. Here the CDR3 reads CASSQDTVRGETQYF. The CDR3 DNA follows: TGCGCCAGCAGCCAAGATACAGTTCGCGGGGAGACCCAGTACTTC.

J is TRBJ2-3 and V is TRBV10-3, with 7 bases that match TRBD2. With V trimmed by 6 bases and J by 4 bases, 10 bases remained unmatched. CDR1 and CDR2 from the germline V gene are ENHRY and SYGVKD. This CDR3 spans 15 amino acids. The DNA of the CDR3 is TGTGCCATCAGGCGGCTGGAGGGAGGGGCAGATACGCAGTATTTT. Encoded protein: CAIRRLEGGADTQYF.